Each of the 9 T cell receptor beta chains below was sequenced from the same sample in a study of T cell responses to AZD1222 COVID-19 vaccine. Profiled with immunoSEQ multiplex PCR; TCRdb holds only in-frame clones, not every one. The repertoire consists of roughly 160,000 clones, with roughly 89% occurring once and the leading ten covering 0.85% to 1.2%. Material: peripheral blood, obtained 28 days after the second AZD1222 dose. Receptors originate from an adult who received the AZD1222 COVID-19 vaccine.

The chain recombines TRBV3-1 (or the pseudogene TRBV3-2) with TRBJ2-7; D possibly corresponds to TRBD1 (6 bases). The CDR3 is 16 residues long. Trimming removed 0 bases at V and 0 bases at J, with 12 bases between. CDR1 LGHDT and CDR2 YNNKEL come from the germline V gene (reference sequence). CDR3 nucleotides: TGTGCCAGCAGCCAAGATATGGCAGGGGACTCCTACGAGCAGTACTTC. It codes for CASSQDMAGDSYEQYF.

The chain carries TRBV7-2 and TRBJ1-3; D remains unclear. The CDR3 is made up of 14 amino acids. Germline assignment: CDR1 SGHTA and CDR2 FQGNSA. V was clipped by 6 bases and J by 0 bases, with 9 bases between them. CDR3 sequence: CASSSAYSGNTIYF. As DNA, the CDR3 is TGTGCCAGCAGTTCGGCCTACTCTGGAAACACCATATATTTT.

The chain joins TRBV12-2 to TRBJ1-5. TRBV12-2 is classified as a pseudogene. The CDR3 totals 17 residues. The CDR3 loop reads CASRLDLPCVSNQPQHF. CDR3 coding DNA: TGTGCAAGTCGCTTAGACCTGCCCTGTGTTAGCAATCAGCCCCAGCATTTT.

This chain uses TRBV5-5 with TRBJ2-7, with D possibly matching TRBD2 (6 bases). The germline V and J ends were trimmed by 0 bases and 2 bases, with 12 bases remaining between them. Germline CDR1 SGHKS, CDR2 YYEKEE (reference sequence). There are 15 residues in the CDR3. The CDR3 DNA is TGTGCCAGCAGCTTGGGAAGGGACTCCACCTACGAGCAGTACTTC. Encoded protein: CASSLGRDSTYEQYF.

The chain carries TRBV7-9 and TRBJ2-5; 11 bases agree with TRBD1. The V and J ends lost 5 bases and 4 bases, in that order; junction bases with no gene match: 9. CDR3 length: 16 amino acids. Germline V lookup: CDR1 SEHNR, CDR2 FQNEAQ (reference sequence). The CDR3 DNA sequence: TGTGCCAGCAGCAGAGTGGGGACAGGGGGGAGAGAGACCCAGTACTTC. Encoded protein: CASSRVGTGGRETQYF. Together with reference TRBV7-9 and TRBJ2-5, the CDR3 gives the full variable domain: DTGVSQNPRHKITKRGQNVTFRCDPISEHNRLYWYRQTLGQGPEFLTYFQNEAQLEKSRLLSDRFSAERPKGSFSTLEIQRTEQGDSAMYLCASSRVGTGGRETQYFGPGTRLLVL.

The CDR3 region is CSASRQGRRNQPQHF. CDR3 coding DNA: TGCAGTGCTAGTCGACAGGGGAGGCGCAATCAGCCCCAGCATTTT. The chain joins TRBV20-1 to TRBJ1-5; 8 bases are shared with TRBD1. CDR1 is DFQATT and CDR2 is SNEGSKA in the germline V gene (reference sequence). This CDR3 has 15 amino acids. V shed 3 bases, J shed 2 bases, and the junction held 6 bases outside the gene matches.

This clone was picked up one time. The V and J genes are TRBV12-3 or TRBV12-4 and TRBJ2-1; 7 bases agree with TRBD1. The trim removed 7 bases at V and 6 bases at J, leaving 6 bases unmatched. The CDR3 spans 13 residues. The CDR3 here is CASKGGAVNEQFF. DNA for the CDR3: TGTGCCAGCAAAGGGGGCGCCGTCAATGAGCAGTTCTTC.

This clone appeared a few times. The chain employs TRBV6-6 and TRBJ2-7; 14 nucleotides match TRBD2. The CDR3 is made up of 17 amino acids. The V and J ends lost 5 bases and 3 bases, in that order; junction bases with no gene match: 9. Germline V gene data show CDR1 as MNHNY and CDR2 as SVGAGI (reference sequence). The CDR3 loop is CASSPTSGGAKVYEQYF. The CDR3 nucleotides are TGTGCCAGCAGTCCGACTAGCGGGGGGGCTAAGGTCTACGAGCAGTACTTC.

The rearrangement joins TRBV5-1 to TRBJ2-7, with D perhaps TRBD2 (5 bases). V lost 0 bases and J 3 bases, leaving 13 bases between the germline ends. The CDR3 is 15 residues long. Germline-derived CDR1 and CDR2 are SGHRS and YFSETQ. As DNA, the CDR3 is TGCGCCAGCAGCTTGGGCCCGGGAAAGGGCTACGAGCAGTACTTC. Translated, it gives CASSLGPGKGYEQYF.